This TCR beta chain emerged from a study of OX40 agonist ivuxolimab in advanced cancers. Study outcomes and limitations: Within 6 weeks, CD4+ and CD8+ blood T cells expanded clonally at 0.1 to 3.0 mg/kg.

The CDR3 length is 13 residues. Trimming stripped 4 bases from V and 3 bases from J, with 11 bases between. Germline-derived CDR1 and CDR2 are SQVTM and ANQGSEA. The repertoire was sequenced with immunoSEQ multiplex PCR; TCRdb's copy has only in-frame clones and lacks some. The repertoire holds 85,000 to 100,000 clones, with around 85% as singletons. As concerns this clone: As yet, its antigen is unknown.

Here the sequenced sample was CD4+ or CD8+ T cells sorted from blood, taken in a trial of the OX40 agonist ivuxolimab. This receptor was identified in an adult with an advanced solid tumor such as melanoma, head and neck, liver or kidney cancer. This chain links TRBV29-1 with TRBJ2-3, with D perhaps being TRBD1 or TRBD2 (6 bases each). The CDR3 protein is CSVAGGATDTQYF. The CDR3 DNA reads TGCAGCGTTGCCGGGGGCGCGACAGATACGCAGTATTTT.